This T cell receptor (beta chain) comes out of a study of T cell changes during pregnancy in multiple sclerosis. Germline V gene data show CDR1 as MGHRA and CDR2 as YSYEKL. The CDR3 is 13 residues long. V was shortened by 1 base and J by 3 bases, with 5 bases between the two germline ends. Sequencing used immunoSEQ multiplex PCR; TCRdb keeps in-frame clones, though not all of them. Of 30,000 or so clones listed, around 90% are singletons. The material was CD8+ T cells from peripheral blood mononuclear cells, obtained before pregnancy. The TCR originated in a female donor with multiple sclerosis, enrolled in a pregnancy study. The chain couples TRBV4-1 to TRBJ2-3; no definite D call. The DNA of the CDR3 is TGCGCCAGCAGCCAAGTAATTACAGATACGCAGTATTTT. It is translated as CASSQVITDTQYF.